The 28 T cell receptor beta chains in this list originate from one sample, sequenced in a study of spatial heterogeneity in lung cancer. TCRdb reprocessed the 5' RACE reads via MiXCR and lists one record per CDR3 protein. The sample yields about 16,000 distinct CDR3 sequences, roughly 7.7% seen once. Described time point: sample taken at primary tumor resection. The study sequenced unsorted whole RNA from tumor, nontumor lung or frozen PBMC. The sample was PBMCs, taken at surgery. These receptors were collected from a female donor with early-stage non-small cell lung cancer.

This chain links TRBV30 with TRBJ2-5, with 9 bases matching TRBD2. Germline CDR1 and CDR2: GTSNPN and SVGIG (reference sequence). This CDR3 comprises 14 residues. The J segment lost 5 bases and the V segment lost 2 bases, leaving 6 bases of the junction unmatched. The CDR3, as DNA: TGTGCCTGGAGTCGGACTAGCGCCAAGGAGACCCAGTACTTC. It translates to CAWSRTSAKETQYF.

This clonotype has only a few counts. This chain connects TRBV24-1 to TRBJ2-1; 7 bases map to TRBD2. The CDR3 runs to 16 residues. With 1 base clipped from V and 3 bases from J, the junction kept 5 bases outside the gene matches. Germline assignment: CDR1 KGHDR and CDR2 SFDVKD. CDR3 nucleotide sequence: TGTGCCACCAGTGATTTTGGGACTACTGTCTACAATGAGCAGTTCTTC. As protein: CATSDFGTTVYNEQFF.

This clonotype was seen at least ten times. V gene TRBV3-1 combines with J gene TRBJ1-1, with a tentative D call TRBD1 (6 bases). The CDR3 consists of 13 residues. Germline CDR1 reads LGHDT; CDR2 reads YNNKEL (reference sequence). V dropped 2 bases and J dropped 6 bases, with 10 bases sitting between them. The CDR3 is CASSQQGTPEAFF. The CDR3 DNA reads as TGTGCCAGCAGCCAACAGGGGACCCCTGAAGCTTTCTTT.

This clonotype has a handful of counts. V usage is TRBV29-1 and J usage is TRBJ1-1; no definite D call. V was trimmed by 4 bases and J by 3 bases, leaving 9 bases between them. Germline V lookup: CDR1 SQVTM, CDR2 ANQGSEA. The CDR3 consists of 12 residues. This CDR3 is CSVVGDYTEAFF. The DNA for the CDR3 is TGCAGCGTTGTCGGGGATTACACTGAAGCTTTCTTT.

This clonotype was counted at least ten times. The chain carries TRBV29-1 and TRBJ2-7, with D perhaps matching TRBD1 or TRBD2 (7 bases each). The CDR3 has 13 amino acids. The germline V gene has CDR1 SQVTM and CDR2 ANQGSEA. Trimming pared 5 bases from V and 3 bases from J, leaving 14 bases between. The chain's CDR3 is CSVKQGRVYEQYF. As DNA, the CDR3 is TGCAGCGTTAAACAGGGGAGGGTCTACGAGCAGTACTTC.

The chain joins TRBV30 to TRBJ2-3; 7 positions agree with TRBD1. Trimming took 0 bases from V and 1 from J; bases not matched to a gene: 10. The germline V gene encodes CDR1 GTSNPN and CDR2 SVGIG (reference sequence). The CDR3 has 17 amino acids. CDR3 DNA: TGTGCCTGGAGTGTATCGCTAGACAGGGTGGGCACAGATACGCAGTATTTT. The encoded protein is CAWSVSLDRVGTDTQYF.

This clonotype was found many times. The chain recombines TRBV20-1 with TRBJ2-5, with 11 bases matching TRBD2. V shed 5 bases, J shed 4 bases, and the junction held 3 bases outside the gene matches. This CDR3 has 13 residues. CDR1 DFQATT and CDR2 SNEGSKA come from the germline V gene (reference sequence). The CDR3 here is CSALSGGVETQYF. The CDR3 DNA follows: TGCAGTGCTCTTAGCGGGGGGGTAGAGACCCAGTACTTC.

This clonotype was recorded at least ten times. J is TRBJ1-1 and V is TRBV5-1; tentatively, D is TRBD1 (5 bases). Trimming left V 4 bases short and J 0 bases short, with 13 bases between. Germline loops: CDR1 SGHRS, CDR2 YFSETQ. The CDR3 covers 15 residues. The CDR3 reads CASSLSGRLNTEAFF. The DNA for the CDR3 is TGCGCCAGCAGCCTATCGGGACGGCTGAACACTGAAGCTTTCTTT.

This clonotype appeared many times. The rearrangement uses TRBV19 and TRBJ2-1; TRBD1 is a possible D gene (6 bases). The CDR3 is made up of 14 amino acids. The V gene lost 1 base and the J gene lost 14 bases, with 18 bases spanning the gap. Germline CDR1 is LNHDA and CDR2 is SQIVND (reference sequence). CDR3 amino acids: CASSIGLTGSGKFF. The CDR3 DNA is TGTGCCAGTAGTATAGGTTTAACAGGGTCTGGGAAGTTCTTC. The full variable domain, in which reference TRBV19 and TRBJ2-1 provide the parts outside the CDR3, is DGGITQSPKYLFRKEGQNVTLSCEQNLNHDAMYWYRQDPGQGLRLIYYSQIVNDFQKGDIAEGYSVSREKKESFPLTVTSAQKNPTAFYLCASSIGLTGSGKFFGPGTRLTVL.

This clonotype was recorded at least ten times. The genes are TRBV28 and TRBJ2-2; no definite D call. The CDR3 contains 16 residues. Germline V gene sequence: CDR1 MDHEN, CDR2 SYDVKM. The V end lost 0 bases, the J end lost 4 bases, and 12 bases lay between the germline ends. CDR3 in DNA: TGTGCCAGCAGTTTATGGGGCCAAAGGGCCACCGGGGAGCTGTTTTTT. Encoded protein: CASSLWGQRATGELFF.

This clonotype was seen at least ten times. The V gene is TRBV6-1, the J gene TRBJ1-1; D gene ambiguous. Per the germline V gene, CDR1 is MNHNS and CDR2 is SASEGT. The V and J ends lost 6 bases and 3 bases respectively, with 11 bases between them. This CDR3 is 13 amino acids long. CDR3: CASREDRYTEAFF. Here the CDR3 DNA reads TGTGCCAGCAGGGAGGACCGCTACACTGAAGCTTTCTTT.

This clonotype was found a few times. The chain recombines TRBV28 with TRBJ2-1; D unresolved. V was pared by 8 bases and J by 10 bases, with 9 bases between. CDR3 length: 10 residues. From germline, CDR1 is MDHEN and CDR2 SYDVKM. CDR3 bases: TGTGCCAGCCGTCACAGAGAGCAGTTCTTC. Amino acids: CASRHREQFF. Variable domain in full (rest from reference TRBV28 and TRBJ2-1): DVKVTQSSRYLVKRTGEKVFLECVQDMDHENMFWYRQDPGLGLRLIYFSYDVKMKEKGDIPEGYSVSREKKERFSLILESASTNQTSMYLCASRHREQFFGPGTRLTVL.

Relative to its sample, this clonotype is medium-sized. The chain carries TRBV11-2 and TRBJ2-3; weak D call: TRBD1 (5 bases). Germline assignment: CDR1 SGHAT and CDR2 FQNNGV. V shed 4 bases and J shed 2 bases, with 7 bases lying between them. CDR3 length equals 13 residues. The CDR3 is CASSSTVTDTQYF. The CDR3 DNA sequence: TGTGCCAGCAGCTCGACAGTCACAGATACGCAGTATTTT.

This clonotype was recorded at least ten times. The chain links TRBV7-2 to TRBJ1-2; the D gene is possibly TRBD1 (5 bases). The CDR3 is 16 residues long. Per germline, CDR1 SGHTA and CDR2 FQGNSA. Trimming removed 4 bases from V and 3 bases from J, with 18 bases in between. CDR3 DNA: TGTGCCAGCAGCTCCTACCGCAGGGCCCGCCACTATGGCTACACCTTC. Protein: CASSSYRRARHYGYTF.

Ten or more counts support this clonotype. The chain has TRBV9 and TRBJ2-1; perhaps TRBD2 as D (5 bases). From germline, CDR1 is SGDLS and CDR2 YYNGEE. The CDR3 totals 15 residues. V lost 0 bases, J lost 6 bases, and 13 bases lay in between. CDR3 DNA sequence: TGTGCCAGCAGCGTAGGACTATCCCATTCCAATGAGCAGTTCTTC. Translating it yields CASSVGLSHSNEQFF.

In this sample, this clonotype turned up many times. This chain uses TRBV7-2 with TRBJ2-2; D is ambiguous. V was pared by 1 base and J by 0 bases, with 9 bases between. This CDR3 has 16 residues. The germline gives CDR1 SGHTA, CDR2 FQGNSA. The CDR3 DNA follows: TGTGCCAGCAGCTTAGGGTTGCGGACGAACACCGGGGAGCTGTTTTTT. Translating gives CASSLGLRTNTGELFF.

The chain employs TRBV24-1 and TRBJ2-2; D is perhaps TRBD1 or TRBD2 (6 bases each). The ends were cut back, 4 bases at V and 4 bases at J, with 15 bases in the middle. CDR3 size: 16 residues. Germline-derived CDR1 and CDR2 are KGHDR and SFDVKD. The CDR3 bases are TGTGCCACCAGTGAAAGACAGGCCGGGAGCACCGGGGAGCTGTTTTTT. Translated: CATSERQAGSTGELFF.

The genes are TRBV3-1 and TRBJ1-1, with 7 bases identical to TRBD1. The ends lost 6 bases at V and 5 bases at J; junction bases unmatched: 9. Germline values: CDR1 LGHDT, CDR2 YNNKEL (reference sequence). CDR3 length: 14 amino acids. DNA for the CDR3: TGTGCCAGCAGTCCTTTGACAGGGAGGACTGAAGCTTTCTTT. It codes for CASSPLTGRTEAFF. Drawing the rest from reference TRBV3-1 and TRBJ1-1, the complete variable domain is DTAVSQTPKYLVTQMGNDKSIKCEQNLGHDTMYWYKQDSKKFLKIMFSYNNKELIINETVPNRFSPKSPDKAHLNLHINSLELGDSAVYFCASSPLTGRTEAFFGQGTRLTVV.

This clonotype was counted many times. V is TRBV6-5 and J is TRBJ2-2; 7 bases agree with TRBD1. The CDR3 is 17 amino acids. CDR1 is MNHEY, CDR2 SVGAGI, per germline. V gave up 2 bases and J gave up 0 bases; unmatched junction bases: 6. DNA for the CDR3: TGTGCCAGCAGTTACAGGACAGGTGTGACGAACACCGGGGAGCTGTTTTTT. Its protein product is CASSYRTGVTNTGELFF.

The V call is TRBV7-2, the J call TRBJ2-2, with 11 bases lining up with TRBD1. Germline CDR1 SGHTA, CDR2 FQGNSA. The V and J ends lost 6 bases and 3 bases, in that order; junction bases with no gene match: 3. The CDR3 runs to 15 residues. The CDR3 DNA is TGTGCCAGCAGACGGGACAGGGGGGACACCGGGGAGCTGTTTTTT. This sequence encodes CASRRDRGDTGELFF.

Ten or more counts support this clonotype. The chain carries TRBV11-2 and TRBJ1-5, with D unresolved. This CDR3 has 14 residues. V dropped 0 bases and J dropped 3 bases, with 6 bases sitting between them. The germline V gene has CDR1 SGHAT and CDR2 FQNNGV. CDR3 nucleotide sequence: TGTGCCAGCAGCTTAGAGGGGTACAATCAGCCCCAGCATTTT. Its translation: CASSLEGYNQPQHF.

This clonotype ranks as medium-sized. The genes are TRBV29-1 and TRBJ1-2; D might be TRBD1 (5 bases). The CDR3 sequence is 12 residues long. Trimming removed 1 base from V and 4 bases from J, with 7 bases in between. Germline lookup yields CDR1 SQVTM and CDR2 ANQGSEA. CDR3 region: CSVEGDGYGYTF. CDR3 sequence (DNA): TGCAGCGTTGAAGGGGACGGCTATGGCTACACCTTC.

There are many counts of this clonotype. The J gene is TRBJ2-1, the V gene TRBV12-3 or TRBV12-4; TRBD2 agrees at 10 bases. CDR3 length: 16 residues. With V trimmed by 5 bases and J by 4 bases, 8 bases remained unmatched. The CDR3 spells CASSALAGEWYNEQFF. The CDR3 region has the DNA TGTGCCAGCAGTGCCCTAGCGGGAGAGTGGTACAATGAGCAGTTCTTC.

This clonotype occurred many times. The chain carries TRBV20-1 and TRBJ2-7, with D possibly TRBD1 on 6 matching bases. CDR1 and CDR2 (germline): DFQATT, SNEGSKA (reference sequence). V lost 5 bases, J lost 6 bases, and 20 bases lay in between. This CDR3 region has 14 residues. CDR3 sequence reads: CSAPKATGYGEQYF. Written as DNA, the CDR3 is TGCAGTGCTCCGAAAGCTACAGGGTACGGCGAGCAGTACTTC.

V is TRBV20-1 and J is TRBJ2-5, with D maybe TRBD2 (6 bases). CDR3 length: 13 residues. Germline V gene lookup returns CDR1 DFQATT and CDR2 SNEGSKA (reference sequence). V was clipped by 6 bases and J by 1 base, with 12 bases between them. CDR3 in amino acids: CSARGLPQETQYF. Here the CDR3 DNA reads TGCAGTGCGCGGGGACTGCCCCAAGAGACCCAGTACTTC.

This clonotype has ten or more counts. The chain carries TRBV20-1 and TRBJ2-1, with 7 bases identical to TRBD2. The V segment lost 3 bases and the J segment 3 bases; nucleotides outside the gene matches: 2. The CDR3 length is 13 residues. Germline V gene sequence: CDR1 DFQATT, CDR2 SNEGSKA (reference sequence). The CDR3 here is CSASGRLYNEQFF. The DNA of the CDR3 is TGCAGTGCTAGCGGGAGGCTCTACAATGAGCAGTTCTTC.

This clonotype was recorded at least ten times. The rearrangement joins TRBV19 to TRBJ2-1; TRBD1 agrees at 8 bases. CDR3 length: 15 amino acids. J was trimmed by 3 bases and V by 6 bases; bases with no gene match: 7. Germline V gene sequence: CDR1 LNHDA, CDR2 SQIVND (reference sequence). DNA of the CDR3: TGTGCCAGTAGGCCGCTGACAGGGGACTACAATGAGCAGTTCTTC. The encoded protein is CASRPLTGDYNEQFF.

This clonotype occurred many times. The chain joins TRBV2 to TRBJ1-4; TRBD1 is a possible D gene (5 bases). The CDR3 sequence is 15 residues long. V was cut by 5 bases and J by 5 bases, with 15 bases left in between. From germline, CDR1 is SNHLY and CDR2 FYNNEI. The CDR3 nucleotides read TGTGCCAGCAGTTTTCCCGGGGGTAGGAATGAAAAACTGTTTTTT. The encoded protein is CASSFPGGRNEKLFF.